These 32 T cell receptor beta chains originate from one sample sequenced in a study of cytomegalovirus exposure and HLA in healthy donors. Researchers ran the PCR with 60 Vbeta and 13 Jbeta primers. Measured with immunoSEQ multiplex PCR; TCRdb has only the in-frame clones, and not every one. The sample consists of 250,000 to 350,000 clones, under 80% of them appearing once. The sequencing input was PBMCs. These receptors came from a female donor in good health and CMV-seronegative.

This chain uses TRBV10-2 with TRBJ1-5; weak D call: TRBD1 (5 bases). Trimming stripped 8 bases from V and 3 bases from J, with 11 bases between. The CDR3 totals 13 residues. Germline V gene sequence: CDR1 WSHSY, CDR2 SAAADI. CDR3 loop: CASGGDFNQPQHF. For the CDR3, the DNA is TGCGCCAGCGGGGGGGACTTCAATCAGCCCCAGCATTTT.

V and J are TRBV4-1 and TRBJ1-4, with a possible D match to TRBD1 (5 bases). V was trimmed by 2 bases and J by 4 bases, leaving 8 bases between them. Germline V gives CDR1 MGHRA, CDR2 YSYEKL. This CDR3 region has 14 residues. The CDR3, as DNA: TGCGCCAGCAGCCAAAGACAGTTTAATGAAAAACTGTTTTTT. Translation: CASSQRQFNEKLFF.

The CDR3 bases are TGTGCCAGCAGCTTCTACGGGGGCACAGATACGCAGTATTTT. Protein sequence: CASSFYGGTDTQYF. This chain joins TRBV11-2 and TRBJ2-3; possible D gene TRBD2, 5 bases. CDR1 is SGHAT, CDR2 FQNNGV, per germline. The ends were cut back, 3 bases at V and 1 base at J, with 8 bases in the middle. The CDR3 runs to 14 residues.

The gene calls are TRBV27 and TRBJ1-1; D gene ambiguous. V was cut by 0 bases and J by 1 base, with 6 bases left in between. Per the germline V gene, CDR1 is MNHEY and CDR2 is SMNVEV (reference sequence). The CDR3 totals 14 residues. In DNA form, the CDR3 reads TGTGCCAGCAGTTTATCGACACCGAACACTGAAGCTTTCTTT. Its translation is CASSLSTPNTEAFF.

DNA of the CDR3: TGTGCCAGCAGTGACTCGCGGGGAGAAAAACTGTTTTTT. Translation gives CASSDSRGEKLFF. The chain employs TRBV6-4 and TRBJ1-4, with no clear D. Germline CDR1 and CDR2: MRHNA and SNTAGT. There are 13 residues in the CDR3. V lost 0 bases, J lost 8 bases, and 7 bases lay in between.

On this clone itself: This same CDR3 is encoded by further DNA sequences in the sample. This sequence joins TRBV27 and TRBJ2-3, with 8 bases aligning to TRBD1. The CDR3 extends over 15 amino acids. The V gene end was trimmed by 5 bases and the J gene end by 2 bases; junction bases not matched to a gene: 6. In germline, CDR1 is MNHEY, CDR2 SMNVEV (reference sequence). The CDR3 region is CASSGTGRDTDTQYF. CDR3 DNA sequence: TGTGCCAGCAGTGGGACAGGTCGAGACACAGATACGCAGTATTTT.

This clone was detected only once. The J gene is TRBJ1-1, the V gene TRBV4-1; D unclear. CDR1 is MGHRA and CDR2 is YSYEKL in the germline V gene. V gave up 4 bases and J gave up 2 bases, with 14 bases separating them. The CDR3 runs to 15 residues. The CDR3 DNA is TGCGCCAGCAGCCCTCCGTTAGCCCACAACACTGAAGCTTTCTTT. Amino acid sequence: CASSPPLAHNTEAFF.

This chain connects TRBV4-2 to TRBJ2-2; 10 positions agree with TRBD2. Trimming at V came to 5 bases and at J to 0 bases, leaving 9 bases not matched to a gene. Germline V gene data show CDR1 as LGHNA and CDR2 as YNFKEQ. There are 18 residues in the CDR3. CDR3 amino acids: CASSKITTSGPNTGELFF. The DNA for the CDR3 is TGTGCCAGCAGCAAGATCACGACTAGCGGGCCGAACACCGGGGAGCTGTTTTTT.

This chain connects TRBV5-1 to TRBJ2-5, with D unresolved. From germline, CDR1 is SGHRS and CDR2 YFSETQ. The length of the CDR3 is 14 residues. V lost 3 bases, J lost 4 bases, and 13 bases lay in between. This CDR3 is CASSWFGESETQYF. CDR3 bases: TGCGCCAGCAGCTGGTTCGGTGAATCAGAGACCCAGTACTTC.

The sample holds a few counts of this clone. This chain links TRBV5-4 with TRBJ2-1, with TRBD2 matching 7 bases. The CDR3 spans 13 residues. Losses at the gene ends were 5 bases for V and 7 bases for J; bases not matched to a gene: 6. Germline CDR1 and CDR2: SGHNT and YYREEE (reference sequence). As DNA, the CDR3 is TGTGCCAGCAGTTGGGGGGGACGTAATGAGCAGTTCTTC. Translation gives CASSWGGRNEQFF.

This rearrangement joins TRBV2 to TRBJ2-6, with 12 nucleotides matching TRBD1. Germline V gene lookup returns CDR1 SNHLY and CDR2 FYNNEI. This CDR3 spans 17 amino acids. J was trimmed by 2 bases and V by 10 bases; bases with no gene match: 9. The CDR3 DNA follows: TGTGCCACCACCGATGGGACAGGGGGCCCTGGGGCCAACGTCCTGACTTTC. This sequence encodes CATTDGTGGPGANVLTF. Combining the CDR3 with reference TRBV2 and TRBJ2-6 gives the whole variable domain EPEVTQTPSHQVTQMGQEVILRCVPISNHLYFYWYRQILGQKVEFLVSFYNNEISEKSEIFDDQFSVERPDGSNFTLKIRSTKLEDSAMYFCATTDGTGGPGANVLTFGAGSRLTVL.

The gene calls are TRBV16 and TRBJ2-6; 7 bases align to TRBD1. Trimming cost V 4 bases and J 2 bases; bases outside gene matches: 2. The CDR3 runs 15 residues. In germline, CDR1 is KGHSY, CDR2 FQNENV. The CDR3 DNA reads TGTGCCAGCAGCCCAACAGGGGCTGGGGCCAACGTCCTGACTTTC. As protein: CASSPTGAGANVLTF.

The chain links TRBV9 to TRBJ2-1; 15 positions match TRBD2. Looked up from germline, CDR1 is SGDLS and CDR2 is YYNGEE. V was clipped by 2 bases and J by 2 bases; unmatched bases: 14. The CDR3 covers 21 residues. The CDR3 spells CASSVFPVGLAGGMTYNEQFF. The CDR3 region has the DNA TGTGCCAGCAGCGTTTTCCCGGTAGGACTAGCGGGAGGGATGACCTACAATGAGCAGTTCTTC.

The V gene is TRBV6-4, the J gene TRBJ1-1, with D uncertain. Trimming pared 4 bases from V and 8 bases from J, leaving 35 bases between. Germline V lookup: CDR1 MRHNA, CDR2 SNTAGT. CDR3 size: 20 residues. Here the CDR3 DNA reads TGTGCCAGCAGTGTTCAGACTCTGGGTAAGTTAAGGGTCACGGGAAAAGAAGCTTTCTTT. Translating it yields CASSVQTLGKLRVTGKEAFF.

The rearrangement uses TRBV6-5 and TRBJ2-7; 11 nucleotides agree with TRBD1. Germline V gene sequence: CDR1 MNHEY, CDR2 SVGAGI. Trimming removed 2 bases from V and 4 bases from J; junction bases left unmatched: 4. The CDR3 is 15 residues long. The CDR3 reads CASSYRDRGGYEQYF. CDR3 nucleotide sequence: TGTGCCAGCAGTTACCGGGACAGGGGGGGGTACGAGCAGTACTTC.

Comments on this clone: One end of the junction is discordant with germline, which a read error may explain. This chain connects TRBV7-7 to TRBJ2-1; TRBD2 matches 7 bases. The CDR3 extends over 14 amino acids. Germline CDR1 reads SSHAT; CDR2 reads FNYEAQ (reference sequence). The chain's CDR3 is CASSLEAGRDEQFF. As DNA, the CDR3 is TGTGCTAGCAGCTTAGAGGCAGGGAGGGATGAGCAGTTCTTC. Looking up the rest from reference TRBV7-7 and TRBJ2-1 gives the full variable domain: GAGVSQSPRYKVTKRGQDVTLRCDPISSHATLYWYQQALGQGPEFLTYFNYEAQPDKSGLPSDRFSAERPEGSISTLTIQRTEQRDSAMYRCASSLEAGRDEQFFGPGTRLTVL.

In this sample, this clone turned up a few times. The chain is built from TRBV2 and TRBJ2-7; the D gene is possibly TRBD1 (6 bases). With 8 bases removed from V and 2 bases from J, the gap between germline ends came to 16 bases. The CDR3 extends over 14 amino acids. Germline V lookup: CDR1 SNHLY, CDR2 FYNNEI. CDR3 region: CASETGGPTYEQYF. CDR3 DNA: TGTGCCAGCGAGACAGGTGGACCTACCTACGAGCAGTACTTC.

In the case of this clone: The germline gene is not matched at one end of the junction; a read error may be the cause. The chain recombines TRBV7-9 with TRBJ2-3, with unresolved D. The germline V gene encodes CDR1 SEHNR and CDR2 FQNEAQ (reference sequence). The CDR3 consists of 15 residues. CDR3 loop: CSSSRYSTSTDTQYF. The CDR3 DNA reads TGTTCCAGCAGCCGCTACAGTACAAGCACAGATACGCAGTATTTT.

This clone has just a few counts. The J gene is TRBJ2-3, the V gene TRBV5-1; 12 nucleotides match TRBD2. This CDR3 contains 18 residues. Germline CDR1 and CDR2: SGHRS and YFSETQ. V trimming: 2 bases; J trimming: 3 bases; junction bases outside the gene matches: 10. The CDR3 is CASSFHQASGRGTDTQYF. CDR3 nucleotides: TGCGCCAGCAGCTTCCATCAGGCTAGCGGGAGGGGAACAGATACGCAGTATTTT.

CDR3 coding DNA: TGTGCCATCAGTGGGCCGGGACTAGCGGTTAACACCGGGGAGCTGTTTTTT. It translates to CAISGPGLAVNTGELFF. V gene TRBV10-3 combines with J gene TRBJ2-2, with 11 nucleotides matching TRBD2. CDR3 length: 17 amino acids. Germline CDR1 ENHRY, CDR2 SYGVKD. The trim removed 4 bases at V and 2 bases at J, leaving 6 bases unmatched.

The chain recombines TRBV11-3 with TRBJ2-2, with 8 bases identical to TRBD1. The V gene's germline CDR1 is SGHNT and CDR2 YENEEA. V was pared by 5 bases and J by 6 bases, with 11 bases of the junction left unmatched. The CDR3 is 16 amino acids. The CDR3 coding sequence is TGTGCCAGCAGCCCGCGGACAGGGCTGGGGGCCGGGGAGCTGTTTTTT. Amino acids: CASSPRTGLGAGELFF.

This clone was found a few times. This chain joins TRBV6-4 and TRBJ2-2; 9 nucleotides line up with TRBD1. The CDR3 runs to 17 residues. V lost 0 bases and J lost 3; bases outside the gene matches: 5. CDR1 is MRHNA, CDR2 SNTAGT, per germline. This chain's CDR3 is CASSDSPGQGDTGELFF. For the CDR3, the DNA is TGTGCCAGCAGTGACTCCCCGGGACAGGGAGACACCGGGGAGCTGTTTTTT.

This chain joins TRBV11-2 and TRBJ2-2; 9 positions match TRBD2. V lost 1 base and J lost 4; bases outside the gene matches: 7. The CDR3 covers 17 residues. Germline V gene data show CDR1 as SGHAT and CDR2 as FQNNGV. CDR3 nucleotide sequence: TGTGCCAGCAGCTTAGCATTTAGCGGGAGCGGCACCGGGGAGCTGTTTTTT. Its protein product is CASSLAFSGSGTGELFF.

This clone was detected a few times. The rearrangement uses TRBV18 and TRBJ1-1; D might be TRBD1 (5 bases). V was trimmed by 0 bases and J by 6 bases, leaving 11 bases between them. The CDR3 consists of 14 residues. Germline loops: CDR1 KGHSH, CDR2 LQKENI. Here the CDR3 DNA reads TGTGCCAGCTCACCACCGAGCAGGGCCCCTGAAGCTTTCTTT. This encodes CASSPPSRAPEAFF.

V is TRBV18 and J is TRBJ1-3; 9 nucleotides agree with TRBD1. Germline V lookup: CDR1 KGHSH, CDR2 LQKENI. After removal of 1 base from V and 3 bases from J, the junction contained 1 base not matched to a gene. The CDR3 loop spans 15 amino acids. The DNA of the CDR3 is TGTGCCAGCTCACCACGGGACAGGGATGGAAACACCATATATTTT. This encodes CASSPRDRDGNTIYF.

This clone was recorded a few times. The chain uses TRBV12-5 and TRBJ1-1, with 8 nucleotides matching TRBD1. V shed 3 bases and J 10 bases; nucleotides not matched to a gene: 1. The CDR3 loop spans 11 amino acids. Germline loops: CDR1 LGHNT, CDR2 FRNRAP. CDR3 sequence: CASGFQGAAFF. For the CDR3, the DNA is TGTGCTAGTGGTTTTCAGGGGGCAGCTTTCTTT.

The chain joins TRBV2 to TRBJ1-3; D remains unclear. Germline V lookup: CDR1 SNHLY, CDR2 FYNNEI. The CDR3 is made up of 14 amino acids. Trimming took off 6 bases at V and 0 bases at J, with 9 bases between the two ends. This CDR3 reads CASSQSLSGNTIYF. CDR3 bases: TGTGCCAGCAGCCAGTCCCTCTCTGGAAACACCATATATTTT.

The CDR3 nucleotides are TGTGCCAGCAGCTACAACAGGGGAATGACCGGGGAGCTGTTTTTT. Translating it yields CASSYNRGMTGELFF. V and J are TRBV7-3 and TRBJ2-2; 7 bases align to TRBD1. The CDR3 runs to 15 residues. From germline, CDR1 is SGHTA and CDR2 FQGTGA. Trimming removed 4 bases from V and 5 bases from J; junction bases left unmatched: 7.

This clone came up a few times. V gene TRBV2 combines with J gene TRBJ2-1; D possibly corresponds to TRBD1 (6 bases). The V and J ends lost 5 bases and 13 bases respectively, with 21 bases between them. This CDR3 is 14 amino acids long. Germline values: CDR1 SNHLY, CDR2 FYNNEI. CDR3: CASSPLQTGSYQFF. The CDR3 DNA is TGTGCCAGCAGTCCGCTCCAGACAGGAAGTTATCAGTTCTTC.

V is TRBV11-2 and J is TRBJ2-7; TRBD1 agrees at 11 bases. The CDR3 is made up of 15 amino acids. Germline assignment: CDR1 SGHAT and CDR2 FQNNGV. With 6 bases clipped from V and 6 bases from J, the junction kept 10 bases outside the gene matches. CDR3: CASRPFRDRGSEQYF. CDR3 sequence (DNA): TGTGCCAGCAGACCATTTCGGGACAGGGGGTCCGAGCAGTACTTC.

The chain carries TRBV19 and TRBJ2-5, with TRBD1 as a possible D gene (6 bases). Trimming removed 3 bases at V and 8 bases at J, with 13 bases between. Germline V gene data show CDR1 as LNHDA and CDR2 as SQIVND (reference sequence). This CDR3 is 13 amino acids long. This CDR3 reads CASSMGTPSTQYF. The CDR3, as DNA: TGTGCCAGTAGTATGGGGACACCTTCAACCCAGTACTTC.

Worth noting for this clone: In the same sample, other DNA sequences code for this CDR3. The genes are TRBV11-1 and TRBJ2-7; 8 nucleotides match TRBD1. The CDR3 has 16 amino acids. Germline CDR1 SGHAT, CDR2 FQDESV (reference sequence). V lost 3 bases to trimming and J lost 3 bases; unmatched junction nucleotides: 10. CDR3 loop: CASSLAGQGPLYEQYF. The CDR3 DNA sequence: TGTGCCAGCAGCTTGGCAGGACAGGGCCCCCTCTACGAGCAGTACTTC.